The 24 T cell receptor beta chains given below trace back to one sample, sequenced in a study of graft-versus-host responses after intestinal transplantation (dated by TCRdb to the early 2020s). The library was made by the immunoSEQ multiplex PCR assay. Drawn from immuneACCESS, this table holds only the in-frame rearrangements with V and J called that TCRdb kept. Clones are partly lost; checked studies trace under half to an unresolved V gene and leave the rest unexplained. Recorded for this sample are approximately 24,000 clones; about 92% of them occurred a single time. The leading ten clones occupy 0.45% to 0.6% of the sample. The sample in question was PBMCs, obtained 18 days after transplant. The receptors here all came from a human patient who received an intestinal transplant, so some T cells may come from the graft donor.

The genes are TRBV9 and TRBJ1-1, with 8 bases matching TRBD1. Germline V CDR1 and CDR2: SGDLS, YYNGEE. The CDR3 runs 15 residues. The J segment lost 1 base and the V segment lost 0 bases, leaving 2 bases of the junction unmatched. The CDR3 region has the DNA TGTGCCAGCAGCGTAGGGGGACAGGCGAACACTGAAGCTTTCTTT. This translates into CASSVGGQANTEAFF.

The CDR3 is CATHPRTRDRAYEQYF. Here the CDR3 DNA reads TGTGCCACCCACCCCCGCACCCGGGACAGGGCGTACGAGCAGTACTTC. This sequence joins TRBV9 and TRBJ2-7, with 9 bases identical to TRBD1. Unmatched junction bases numbered 17, after V lost 9 bases and J lost 4 bases. The CDR3 consists of 16 residues. Germline CDR1 reads SGDLS; CDR2 reads YYNGEE.

The rearrangement joins TRBV5-4 to TRBJ2-3; 8 nucleotides match TRBD2. The CDR3 loop spans 20 amino acids. V shed 4 bases and J 2 bases; nucleotides not matched to a gene: 21. Per germline, CDR1 SGHNT and CDR2 YYREEE (reference sequence). CDR3 amino acids: CASSAYLTPLERGITDTQYF. The CDR3 region has the DNA TGTGCCAGCAGCGCATACCTGACCCCTCTCGAGCGGGGGATCACAGATACGCAGTATTTT.

The chain links TRBV19 to TRBJ1-6, with 8 bases fitting TRBD1. CDR3 length: 18 residues. CDR1 LNHDA and CDR2 SQIVND come from the germline V gene (reference sequence). V shed 5 bases, J shed 9 bases, and the junction held 18 bases outside the gene matches. The CDR3 is CASSAQGASLSIISPLHF. In DNA, the CDR3 is TGTGCCAGTAGTGCCCAGGGGGCGTCCCTTTCTATTATTTCACCCCTCCACTTT.

This rearrangement joins TRBV27 to TRBJ1-5; D gene unclear. The germline V gene encodes CDR1 MNHEY and CDR2 SMNVEV (reference sequence). Trimming stripped 5 bases from V and 3 bases from J, with 11 bases between. This CDR3 spans 14 amino acids. This CDR3 reads CASSPQMINQPQHF. The CDR3 region has the DNA TGTGCCAGCAGTCCGCAGATGATCAATCAGCCCCAGCATTTT.

The chain has TRBV25-1 and TRBJ1-3; no clear D. V lost 10 bases, J lost 1 base, and 8 bases lay in between. There are 12 residues in the CDR3. The V gene's germline CDR1 is MGHDK and CDR2 SYGVNS. The CDR3 spells CATVGSGNTIYF. The CDR3 DNA follows: TGTGCCACCGTAGGGTCTGGAAACACCATATATTTT.

The CDR3 DNA reads as TGTGCCAGCAGCTACCAAGGGGGCTATGAGTACTTC. As protein: CASSYQGGYEYF. The rearrangement joins TRBV5-4 to TRBJ2-7, with TRBD1 matching over 7 bases. The CDR3 sequence is 12 residues long. Germline trimming cut 3 bases from V and 11 bases from J; bases unmatched to any gene: 8. Germline CDR1 SGHNT, CDR2 YYREEE (reference sequence).

This clone was counted a few times. V gene TRBV2 combines with J gene TRBJ1-5, with D maybe TRBD1 (6 bases). Deletions cut 3 bases from V and 7 bases from J, with 13 bases between. CDR1 and CDR2 (germline): SNHLY, FYNNEI. The CDR3 extends over 14 amino acids. The CDR3 here is CASSDSGAGQPQHF. The CDR3 DNA follows: TGTGCCAGCAGTGACTCGGGGGCAGGACAGCCCCAGCATTTT.

The genes are TRBV5-6 and TRBJ2-1, with 9 bases fitting TRBD2. The CDR3 length is 16 residues. V shed 0 bases, J shed 4 bases, and the junction held 5 bases outside the gene matches. Germline assignment: CDR1 SGHDT and CDR2 YYEEEE. This CDR3 is CASSLVASGVYNEQFF. In DNA form, the CDR3 reads TGTGCCAGCAGCTTGGTGGCTAGCGGGGTATACAATGAGCAGTTCTTC.

The rearrangement joins TRBV5-1 to TRBJ2-7, with TRBD1 identical over 9 bases. CDR1 SGHRS and CDR2 YFSETQ come from the germline V gene. With V trimmed by 4 bases and J by 3 bases, 2 bases remained unmatched. CDR3 length: 13 residues. The CDR3 spells CASSAGQGYEQYF. The CDR3 DNA reads as TGCGCCAGCAGCGCGGGACAGGGCTACGAGCAGTACTTC.

The chain employs TRBV12-1 and TRBJ2-2; the D segment call TRBD2 is taken from the table without a DNA check. TRBV12-1 is termed a pseudogene. This CDR3 is built from 15 residues. CDR3: CASRSPGLGRGELFF. In nucleotides, the CDR3 is TGTGCCAGCAGAAGTCCTGGACTTGGAAGAGGGGAGCTGTTTTTT.

The chain has TRBV5-6 and TRBJ2-2; D unresolved. The germline V and J ends were trimmed by 3 bases and 7 bases, with 4 bases remaining between them. Germline CDR1 is SGHDT and CDR2 is YYEEEE. CDR3 size: 11 residues. The CDR3: CASSSLGELFF. The CDR3, as DNA: TGTGCCAGCAGCTCCCTCGGGGAGCTGTTTTTT.

V is TRBV4-1 and J is TRBJ1-1, with TRBD1 as a possible D gene (5 bases). Trimming left V 3 bases short and J 4 bases short, with 18 bases between. The CDR3 is 16 amino acids. CDR1 MGHRA and CDR2 YSYEKL come from the germline V gene. The CDR3: CASSHGGRAGSTEAFF. The CDR3, as DNA: TGCGCCAGCAGCCACGGGGGGAGGGCTGGTAGCACTGAAGCTTTCTTT.

This clone occurred a few times. The rearrangement uses TRBV28 and TRBJ1-5; 7 positions match TRBD1. Germline lookup yields CDR1 MDHEN and CDR2 SYDVKM. The length of the CDR3 is 15 residues. V lost 5 bases and J lost 7; bases outside the gene matches: 11. CDR3 region: CASSRNRGGKQPQHF. Here the CDR3 DNA reads TGTGCCAGCAGTAGGAACAGGGGAGGAAAACAGCCCCAGCATTTT.

The chain combines TRBV7-9 with TRBJ2-7, with a tentative D call TRBD2 (6 bases). Trimming took 0 bases from V and 1 from J, leaving 13 bases between them. This CDR3 spans 16 amino acids. The germline gives CDR1 SEHNR, CDR2 FQNEAQ (reference sequence). The CDR3 here is CASSLAAGRRSYEQYF. In nucleotides, the CDR3 is TGTGCCAGCAGCTTAGCGGCGGGGCGCCGATCCTACGAGCAGTACTTC.

The chain recombines TRBV6-5 with TRBJ2-7, with 12 nucleotides matching TRBD2. Germline CDR1 and CDR2: MNHEY and SVGAGI. V shed 5 bases and J 3 bases; nucleotides not matched to a gene: 5. The CDR3 contains 15 residues. The CDR3 here is CASSPPGLAGYEQYF. In DNA form, the CDR3 reads TGTGCCAGCAGTCCCCCGGGACTAGCGGGCTACGAGCAGTACTTC.

The chain employs TRBV5-3 and TRBJ1-2; no clear D gene. Being an ORF, TRBV5-3 has a function that is uncertain. The CDR3 totals 16 residues. V lost 0 bases to trimming and J lost 6 bases, with 18 bases between them. In DNA, the CDR3 is TGTGCCAGAAGCTTGGTGTGGCAGGAGCCAACCCATGGCTACACCTTC. The encoded protein is CARSLVWQEPTHGYTF.

In its sample, this clone was seen once. This chain connects TRBV5-1 to TRBJ2-7; 10 nucleotides line up with TRBD1. The germline V gene encodes CDR1 SGHRS and CDR2 YFSETQ. CDR3 size: 16 residues. J gave up 2 bases and V 4 bases, and 9 bases lay outside the gene matches. The DNA of the CDR3 is TGCGCCAGCAGCCTCGGGGGGGGGACAGGGGCCTACGAGCAGTACTTC. Protein product: CASSLGGGTGAYEQYF.

The chain combines TRBV6-5 with TRBJ2-3; 7 bases fit TRBD1. Germline CDR1 MNHEY, CDR2 SVGAGI. The trim removed 2 bases at V and 4 bases at J, leaving 6 bases unmatched. This CDR3 region has 15 residues. As DNA, the CDR3 is TGTGCCAGCAGTTACGAAGGGGGCGCCGCAGATACGCAGTATTTT. Translation: CASSYEGGAADTQYF.

The V and J genes are TRBV14 and TRBJ2-5, with D perhaps TRBD1 (5 bases). This CDR3 comprises 13 residues. The germline CDR1 and CDR2 sequences are SGHDN and FVKESK. Trimming took off 7 bases at V and 4 bases at J, with 13 bases between the two ends. DNA for the CDR3: TGTGCCAGCAACCCAGTAGGGGTAGAGACCCAGTACTTC. Translating gives CASNPVGVETQYF.

The V and J genes are TRBV7-7 and TRBJ2-5; a weak D match, TRBD2 (5 bases). Germline CDR1 and CDR2: SSHAT and FNYEAQ (reference sequence). The CDR3 is 15 amino acids. V was shortened by 5 bases and J by 0 bases, with 13 bases between the two germline ends. In DNA form, the CDR3 reads TGTGCCAGCAGCGCAAGACGAGGGTACCAAGAGACCCAGTACTTC. Amino acids: CASSARRGYQETQYF.

V is TRBV11-3 and J is TRBJ2-1, with D uncertain. The germline V gene has CDR1 SGHNT and CDR2 YENEEA. Deletions cut 1 base from V and 5 bases from J, with 18 bases between. This CDR3 region has 17 residues. In DNA, the CDR3 is TGTGCCAGCAGCTTAGTATGGGCTATGGGCCAGGACAATGAGCAGTTCTTC. Translating gives CASSLVWAMGQDNEQFF.

The chain has TRBV7-7 and TRBJ2-5, with TRBD1 identical over 7 bases. The CDR3 runs to 15 residues. Per germline, CDR1 SSHAT and CDR2 FNYEAQ (reference sequence). The trim removed 2 bases at V and 2 bases at J, leaving 5 bases unmatched. Here the CDR3 DNA reads TGTGCCAGCAGCTTAAGCAGGGGGAAGCAAGAGACCCAGTACTTC. Translated: CASSLSRGKQETQYF. The entire variable domain, with the rest obtained from reference TRBV7-7 and TRBJ2-5, is as follows: GAGVSQSPRYKVTKRGQDVTLRCDPISSHATLYWYQQALGQGPEFLTYFNYEAQPDKSGLPSDRFSAERPEGSISTLTIQRTEQRDSAMYRCASSLSRGKQETQYFGPGTRLLVL.

This clone was seen a handful of times. The V call is TRBV5-4, the J call TRBJ2-7; tentatively, D is TRBD1 (7 bases). The V gene's germline CDR1 is SGHNT and CDR2 YYREEE (reference sequence). This CDR3 is built from 15 residues. V lost 3 bases and J 1 base, leaving 14 bases between the germline ends. Here the CDR3 DNA reads TGTGCCAGCAGCTCGCAGGCAGGGGGGTCCTACGAGCAGTACTTC. It translates to CASSSQAGGSYEQYF.